Presented here are 29 T cell receptor beta chains from one specimen sequenced in a study of blood T cell repertoires in COVID-19. Here immunoSEQ multiplex PCR was the method, and the copy in TCRdb shows in-frame clones only, minus some. The table includes over 85,000 clones, approximately 80% detected once. The specimen was peripheral blood. The receptors were gathered from a man aged 45-65 years with acute or convalescent COVID-19.

This chain uses TRBV4-2 with TRBJ2-3; 9 nucleotides agree with TRBD2. With 6 bases clipped from V and 4 bases from J, the junction kept 8 bases outside the gene matches. Germline loops: CDR1 LGHNA, CDR2 YNFKEQ. CDR3 length equals 15 residues. In nucleotides, the CDR3 is TGTGCCAGCAGGGGGGATAGCGGGAGCGCAGATACGCAGTATTTT. Amino acid sequence: CASRGDSGSADTQYF.

The chain uses TRBV2 and TRBJ1-1; 7 positions match TRBD1. This CDR3 is built from 13 residues. From germline, CDR1 is SNHLY and CDR2 FYNNEI. The junction had 3 bases not matched to a gene; V was cut back by 4 bases and J by 4 bases. CDR3 nucleotides: TGTGCCAGCAGTGGTGCAGGGGGCACTGAAGCTTTCTTT. Translation: CASSGAGGTEAFF.

This chain links TRBV2 with TRBJ2-2, with 8 bases that match TRBD1. CDR3 length: 14 residues. J lost 3 bases, V lost 6 bases, and 3 bases had no gene match. Germline values: CDR1 SNHLY, CDR2 FYNNEI. DNA for the CDR3: TGTGCCAGCAGACCCAGGGGGCACACCGGGGAGCTGTTTTTT. It encodes CASRPRGHTGELFF.

The chain employs TRBV5-1 and TRBJ2-7; 10 nucleotides agree with TRBD1. The CDR3 is 14 residues long. J was trimmed by 2 bases and V by 6 bases; bases with no gene match: 5. Germline V gives CDR1 SGHRS, CDR2 YFSETQ. For the CDR3, the DNA is TGCGCCAGCACCCGGACAGGGGGACCCTACGAGCAGTACTTC. Its protein product is CASTRTGGPYEQYF.

This chain joins TRBV3-1 (or the pseudogene TRBV3-2) and TRBJ2-1, with 8 bases identical to TRBD2. The CDR3 is 14 residues long. Germline trimming cut 6 bases from V and 3 bases from J; bases unmatched to any gene: 4. The germline gives CDR1 LGHDT, CDR2 YNNKEL (reference sequence). In DNA form, the CDR3 reads TGTGCCAGCAGGGGCGGGGGGAACTACAATGAGCAGTTCTTC. It encodes CASRGGGNYNEQFF.

This rearrangement joins TRBV7-3 to TRBJ2-3; TRBD1 might be the D (5 bases). Looked up from germline, CDR1 is SGHTA and CDR2 is FQGTGA. Trimming removed 2 bases from V and 0 bases from J, with 9 bases in between. The CDR3 extends over 15 amino acids. The DNA of the CDR3 is TGTGCCAGCAGCTTAGGCGACAGTAGCACAGATACGCAGTATTTT. This gives the protein CASSLGDSSTDTQYF.

The chain uses TRBV3-1 (or the pseudogene TRBV3-2) and TRBJ2-7; 10 nucleotides align to TRBD2. V gave up 4 bases and J gave up 4 bases; unmatched junction bases: 4. This CDR3 spans 14 amino acids. CDR1 and CDR2 from the germline V gene are LGHDT and YNNKEL (reference sequence). The CDR3 sequence is CASSPSGGAYEQYF. CDR3 nucleotide sequence: TGTGCCAGCAGCCCAAGCGGGGGGGCTTACGAGCAGTACTTC.

V is TRBV19 and J is TRBJ2-2; 7 positions agree with TRBD1. CDR3 size: 18 residues. With V trimmed by 5 bases and J by 4 bases, 16 bases remained unmatched. Germline CDR1 and CDR2: LNHDA and SQIVND (reference sequence). DNA for the CDR3: TGTGCCAGTAGTCCAAACCTCTCCAGGGGGTTGGGCACCGGGGAGCTGTTTTTT. This gives the protein CASSPNLSRGLGTGELFF.

In its sample, this clone was seen once. This rearrangement joins TRBV5-5 to TRBJ1-5; D remains ambiguous. Looked up from germline, CDR1 is SGHKS and CDR2 is YYEKEE (reference sequence). V lost 2 bases to trimming and J lost 1 base, with 10 bases between them. The length of the CDR3 is 15 residues. This chain's CDR3 is CASSFSGISNQPQHF. The CDR3 region has the DNA TGTGCCAGCAGCTTTTCGGGGATAAGCAATCAGCCCCAGCATTTT.

The gene calls are TRBV24-1 and TRBJ2-1; 12 bases are a match to TRBD1. Trimming cost V 4 bases and J 9 bases; bases outside gene matches: 9. This CDR3 contains 16 residues. Looked up from germline, CDR1 is KGHDR and CDR2 is SFDVKD. This CDR3 reads CATSDQGTGGRGEQFF. CDR3 sequence (DNA): TGTGCCACCAGTGACCAAGGGACAGGGGGCCGGGGTGAGCAGTTCTTC.

The rearrangement links TRBV7-9 to TRBJ2-1; the match to TRBD2 covers 7 bases. Germline values: CDR1 SEHNR, CDR2 FQNEAQ (reference sequence). There are 17 residues in the CDR3. V gave up 6 bases and J gave up 9 bases; unmatched junction bases: 20. The CDR3 protein is CASRERGDGRNRGEQFF. DNA of the CDR3: TGTGCCAGCAGGGAGAGGGGCGACGGGAGGAATCGGGGTGAGCAGTTCTTC.

This clone was observed a few times. The rearrangement uses TRBV30 and TRBJ1-1, with 7 bases identical to TRBD1. CDR1 is GTSNPN, CDR2 SVGIG, per germline (reference sequence). J gave up 5 bases and V 3 bases, and 9 bases lay outside the gene matches. This CDR3 is 14 amino acids long. In nucleotides, the CDR3 is TGTGCCTGGAGCTTCTCAGGGGGATATACTGAAGCTTTCTTT. Its translation: CAWSFSGGYTEAFF.

The chain joins TRBV28 to TRBJ1-4; TRBD1 is a possible D gene (6 bases). The CDR3 contains 16 residues. V was pared by 3 bases and J by 5 bases, with 16 bases between. Germline V gene data show CDR1 as MDHEN and CDR2 as SYDVKM. The CDR3 reads CASSFSQAGENEKLFF. CDR3 nucleotide sequence: TGTGCCAGCAGTTTTAGTCAGGCAGGGGAGAATGAAAAACTGTTTTTT.

The gene calls are TRBV11-2 and TRBJ2-7; maybe TRBD1 (5 bases). Germline V gene sequence: CDR1 SGHAT, CDR2 FQNNGV. The CDR3 is 12 amino acids. With 4 bases removed from V and 2 bases from J, the gap between germline ends came to 6 bases. This CDR3 reads CASSSGPYEQYF. CDR3 bases: TGTGCCAGCAGCTCAGGGCCCTACGAGCAGTACTTC.

The rearrangement joins TRBV7-2 to TRBJ2-3; TRBD2 agrees at 9 bases. V was pared by 1 base and J by 1 base, with 6 bases of the junction left unmatched. The germline V gene encodes CDR1 SGHTA and CDR2 FQGNSA. This CDR3 is 17 amino acids long. The CDR3 here is CASSLVVRGGGTDTQYF. The CDR3 region has the DNA TGTGCCAGCAGCTTAGTTGTGCGGGGGGGCGGCACAGATACGCAGTATTTT.

The rearrangement joins TRBV19 to TRBJ1-2, with unresolved D. The germline CDR1 and CDR2 sequences are LNHDA and SQIVND (reference sequence). This CDR3 spans 13 amino acids. V lost 2 bases to trimming and J lost 4 bases, with 8 bases between them. The CDR3 reads CASSISGIYGYTF. The CDR3 DNA reads as TGTGCCAGTAGTATAAGCGGGATCTATGGCTACACCTTC.

The chain joins TRBV5-6 to TRBJ2-7, with 7 bases matching TRBD1. CDR3 length: 15 amino acids. Trimming removed 4 bases from V and 2 bases from J; junction bases left unmatched: 9. Germline loops: CDR1 SGHDT, CDR2 YYEEEE. CDR3: CASSPAGTAAYEQYF. DNA for the CDR3: TGTGCCAGCAGCCCCGCCGGGACAGCGGCCTACGAGCAGTACTTC.

This clone was detected a few times. The gene calls are TRBV27 and TRBJ1-5; a weak D match, TRBD1 (5 bases). V lost 8 bases, J lost 5 bases, and 13 bases lay in between. Germline V gene lookup returns CDR1 MNHEY and CDR2 SMNVEV (reference sequence). The CDR3 runs 13 residues. DNA of the CDR3: TGTGCCAGCGGCTCACTGACAGATCAGCCCCAGCATTTT. The encoded protein is CASGSLTDQPQHF.

The rearrangement links TRBV2 to TRBJ2-2, with 7 bases identical to TRBD2. The CDR3 is 14 residues long. Germline V gene sequence: CDR1 SNHLY, CDR2 FYNNEI. Trimming took 7 bases from V and 2 from J; bases not matched to a gene: 4. The CDR3 coding sequence is TGTGCCAGCATGCGGGAGTCAAACACCGGGGAGCTGTTTTTT. It codes for CASMRESNTGELFF. The complete variable domain, with remaining parts taken from reference TRBV2 and TRBJ2-2, reads EPEVTQTPSHQVTQMGQEVILRCVPISNHLYFYWYRQILGQKVEFLVSFYNNEISEKSEIFDDQFSVERPDGSNFTLKIRSTKLEDSAMYFCASMRESNTGELFFGEGSRLTVL.

The chain recombines TRBV4-3 with TRBJ2-2; no clear D gene. The CDR3 is made up of 15 amino acids. Germline V lookup: CDR1 LGHNA, CDR2 YSLEER. Trimming removed 1 base from V and 2 bases from J, with 8 bases in between. CDR3 residues: CASSQVGDNTGELFF. For the CDR3, the DNA is TGCGCCAGCAGCCAAGTAGGAGACAACACCGGGGAGCTGTTTTTT.

This clone was seen a few times. The chain recombines TRBV5-5 with TRBJ2-2; tentative D call: TRBD1 (6 bases). The ends were cut back, 2 bases at V and 3 bases at J, with 14 bases in the middle. Germline loops: CDR1 SGHKS, CDR2 YYEKEE (reference sequence). The CDR3 totals 16 residues. CDR3 residues: CASSFHLRGDTGELFF. The CDR3 nucleotides are TGTGCCAGCAGCTTTCATCTCAGGGGCGACACCGGGGAGCTGTTTTTT. Full variable domain (missing parts from reference TRBV5-5 and TRBJ2-2): DAGVTQSPTHLIKTRGQQVTLRCSPISGHKSVSWYQQVLGQGPQFIFQYYEKEERGRGNFPDRFSARQFPNYSSELNVNALLLGDSALYLCASSFHLRGDTGELFFGEGSRLTVL.

The CDR3 DNA is TGTGCCAGCAGCCCGACAGCAGATACGCAGTATTTT. This encodes CASSPTADTQYF. The V and J genes are TRBV6-5 and TRBJ2-3; possible D gene TRBD1, 5 bases. This CDR3 region has 12 residues. V shed 6 bases and J shed 4 bases, with 8 bases lying between them. Germline assignment: CDR1 MNHEY and CDR2 SVGAGI.

The chain combines TRBV4-3 with TRBJ2-3, with D possibly TRBD1 on 5 matching bases. The ends were cut back, 0 bases at V and 0 bases at J, with 10 bases in the middle. The CDR3 is made up of 16 amino acids. In germline, CDR1 is LGHNA, CDR2 YSLEER. The DNA of the CDR3 is TGCGCCAGCAGCCAAGATTGGGGCCCTAGCACAGATACGCAGTATTTT. The encoded protein is CASSQDWGPSTDTQYF.

The V gene is TRBV7-9, the J gene TRBJ2-1, with 8 bases that match TRBD2. Germline lookup yields CDR1 SEHNR and CDR2 FQNEAQ (reference sequence). Trimming removed 5 bases from V and 10 bases from J; junction bases left unmatched: 10. The CDR3 loop spans 14 amino acids. This CDR3 reads CASSQPGGKYEQFF. CDR3 bases: TGTGCCAGCAGCCAGCCGGGGGGGAAGTACGAGCAGTTCTTC.

The chain employs TRBV24-1 and TRBJ1-2; 7 bases align to TRBD1. This CDR3 is 13 amino acids long. Germline assignment: CDR1 KGHDR and CDR2 SFDVKD. Trimming took 6 bases from V and 4 from J; bases not matched to a gene: 4. CDR3 residues: CATSRGPFYGYTF. In DNA form, the CDR3 reads TGTGCCACCAGTAGGGGGCCCTTCTATGGCTACACCTTC.

V is TRBV5-1 and J is TRBJ2-3; TRBD2 aligns across 9 bases. Trimming removed 4 bases from V and 0 bases from J; junction bases left unmatched: 6. Looked up from germline, CDR1 is SGHRS and CDR2 is YFSETQ. The CDR3 is made up of 16 amino acids. The CDR3 loop is CASSLRLAASTDTQYF. The CDR3 coding sequence is TGCGCCAGCAGCCTGAGACTAGCGGCTAGCACAGATACGCAGTATTTT.

The J gene is TRBJ1-1, the V gene TRBV2, with 7 bases fitting TRBD1. Germline V gives CDR1 SNHLY, CDR2 FYNNEI. The V gene end was trimmed by 5 bases and the J gene end by 1 base; junction bases not matched to a gene: 7. The CDR3 is made up of 15 amino acids. The CDR3 region has the DNA TGTGCCAGCAGTTCACAGGGGATAAAGAACACTGAAGCTTTCTTT. Protein product: CASSSQGIKNTEAFF.

The chain is built from TRBV9 and TRBJ2-7, with TRBD1 matching over 9 bases. The ends lost 3 bases at V and 7 bases at J; junction bases unmatched: 8. This CDR3 is built from 14 residues. Germline V gene sequence: CDR1 SGDLS, CDR2 YYNGEE. The CDR3 nucleotides read TGTGCCAGCAGCGGGGGGGACAGGGTGCGGGAGCAGTACTTC. Protein sequence: CASSGGDRVREQYF.

The chain has TRBV4-3 and TRBJ2-7; 12 bases align to TRBD2. Germline CDR1 reads LGHNA; CDR2 reads YSLEER. The J segment lost 6 bases and the V segment lost 3 bases, leaving 12 bases of the junction unmatched. This CDR3 has 17 residues. The CDR3 region is CASSQATSGRTQGEQYF. The DNA of the CDR3 is TGCGCCAGCAGCCAGGCAACTAGCGGGAGGACGCAGGGCGAGCAGTACTTC.